These 20 T cell receptor beta chains share one sample of origin, sequenced in a study of CD8+ T cells in alopecia areata. Extraction of RNA preceded its reverse transcription into cDNA, which served as the sequencing template. The data were produced by immunoSEQ multiplex PCR, yet TCRdb's version contains in-frame clones alone and is incomplete. The repertoire holds more than 200,000 clones, with roughly 69% as singletons. Sequencing used CD4+ T cells sorted from blood, obtained at week 0. The receptors originated from a human donor with alopecia areata.

This clone occurred a few times. Other DNA sequences in this specimen translate into the identical CDR3. This chain uses TRBV7-8 with TRBJ2-3; D perhaps matches TRBD1 (6 bases). V dropped 5 bases and J dropped 1 base, with 10 bases sitting between them. Looked up from germline, CDR1 is SGHVS and CDR2 is FQNEAQ. This CDR3 is built from 14 residues. This CDR3 reads CASSPGVGTDTQYF. CDR3 in DNA: TGTGCCAGCAGCCCAGGGGTCGGCACAGATACGCAGTATTTT.

The chain joins TRBV4-3 to TRBJ2-1; D unclear. Deletions cut 1 base from V and 5 bases from J, with 9 bases between. The CDR3 has 14 residues. CDR1 and CDR2 (germline): LGHNA, YSLEER. CDR3 nucleotides: TGCGCCAGCAGCCAAGTCCGGCAAAACAATGAGCAGTTCTTC. This translates into CASSQVRQNNEQFF.

J is TRBJ1-2 and V is TRBV9; D ambiguous. V shed 4 bases and J shed 8 bases, with 12 bases lying between them. CDR1 is SGDLS, CDR2 YYNGEE, per germline. CDR3 length: 12 residues. Written as DNA, the CDR3 is TGTGCCAGCAGCCCCCCTATCCGGGGCTACACCTTC. Translating it yields CASSPPIRGYTF.

This sequence joins TRBV7-8 and TRBJ2-1, with D perhaps TRBD2 (6 bases). Trimming took off 6 bases at V and 3 bases at J, with 15 bases between the two ends. The CDR3 runs to 15 residues. Germline V gene lookup returns CDR1 SGHVS and CDR2 FQNEAQ. The CDR3 DNA is TGTGCCAGCAGGTCCCCTGGACTACTCTACAATGAGCAGTTCTTC. Its translation: CASRSPGLLYNEQFF.

This clone turned up a few times. The genes are TRBV7-2 and TRBJ1-3; D gene unclear. This CDR3 region has 15 residues. Germline V gives CDR1 SGHTA, CDR2 FQGNSA. V dropped 0 bases and J dropped 0 bases, with 6 bases sitting between them. CDR3 region: CASSLARLSGNTIYF. The CDR3 coding sequence is TGTGCCAGCAGCTTAGCTCGGCTCTCTGGAAACACCATATATTTT.

The chain employs TRBV5-1 and TRBJ2-1; possibly TRBD1 for D (7 bases). Germline CDR1 and CDR2: SGHRS and YFSETQ. There are 18 residues in the CDR3. V was pared by 0 bases and J by 4 bases, with 20 bases between. The CDR3 nucleotides are TGCGCCAGCAGCTTGGACCCCACCGACAGGGCGGGGTACAATGAGCAGTTCTTC. This translates into CASSLDPTDRAGYNEQFF.

In this sample, this clone turned up a few times. This chain connects TRBV5-1 to TRBJ2-5; 8 nucleotides align to TRBD1. CDR3 length: 16 amino acids. The junction had 9 bases not matched to a gene; V was cut back by 1 base and J by 4 bases. The germline CDR1 and CDR2 sequences are SGHRS and YFSETQ. In nucleotides, the CDR3 is TGCGCCAGCAGCTTGTACAGCCGGACAGGGCCAGAGACCCAGTACTTC. This codes for CASSLYSRTGPETQYF.

This chain connects TRBV4-2 to TRBJ2-7; 8 nucleotides agree with TRBD1. The CDR3 is made up of 16 amino acids. Germline assignment: CDR1 LGHNA and CDR2 YNFKEQ. After removal of 2 bases from V and 4 bases from J, the junction contained 10 bases not matched to a gene. The CDR3: CASSQSGQGAFYEQYF. CDR3 nucleotide sequence: TGTGCCAGCAGCCAATCAGGGCAGGGGGCTTTTTACGAGCAGTACTTC.

This clone was seen only once. This chain uses TRBV7-2 with TRBJ1-2, with D uncertain. Germline V gene data show CDR1 as SGHTA and CDR2 as FQGNSA. This CDR3 contains 13 residues. The V end was cut by 1 base, the J end by 2 bases, with 5 bases between. The CDR3 bases are TGTGCCAGCAGCTTAGAAGCAAACTATGGCTACACCTTC. It encodes CASSLEANYGYTF.

CDR3 amino acids: CASTRQGAETQYF. DNA for the CDR3: TGTGCCAGCACCCGACAGGGGGCCGAGACCCAGTACTTC. The V call is TRBV6-6, the J call TRBJ2-5; 10 bases are a match to TRBD1. The CDR3 runs to 13 residues. J lost 5 bases, V lost 7 bases, and 4 bases had no gene match. Looked up from germline, CDR1 is MNHNY and CDR2 is SVGAGI (reference sequence).

V and J are TRBV9 and TRBJ1-2, with D uncertain. The CDR3 contains 16 residues. Trimming stripped 0 bases from V and 6 bases from J, with 18 bases between. Germline CDR1 reads SGDLS; CDR2 reads YYNGEE. Written as DNA, the CDR3 is TGTGCCAGCAGCGTAGAACCGGGAGTGGCGGTGGATGGCTACACCTTC. It codes for CASSVEPGVAVDGYTF.

This sequence joins TRBV27 and TRBJ2-5, with D possibly matching TRBD1 (6 bases). Trimming cost V 3 bases and J 5 bases, with 10 bases left between them. This CDR3 region has 13 residues. CDR1 is MNHEY, CDR2 SMNVEV, per germline (reference sequence). The CDR3 is CASSFTRGETQYF. In DNA, the CDR3 is TGTGCCAGCAGTTTCACTAGGGGGGAGACCCAGTACTTC.

The chain combines TRBV29-1 with TRBJ1-5; a weak D match, TRBD1 (6 bases). CDR1 is SQVTM and CDR2 is ANQGSEA in the germline V gene. Trimming took off 7 bases at V and 4 bases at J, with 11 bases between the two ends. The CDR3 totals 12 residues. CDR3 nucleotides: TGCAGCGCTAGGGGGTTGAATCAGCCCCAGCATTTT. Encoded protein: CSARGLNQPQHF.

As regards this clone: The sample has other DNA sequences that encode this CDR3 too. This rearrangement joins TRBV4-3 to TRBJ2-3; D not resolved. The germline CDR1 and CDR2 sequences are LGHNA and YSLEER. This CDR3 spans 13 amino acids. With 1 base removed from V and 3 bases from J, the gap between germline ends came to 5 bases. Here the CDR3 reads CASSQAITDTQYF. DNA of the CDR3: TGCGCCAGCAGCCAAGCTATAACAGATACGCAGTATTTT.

For this clone: This same CDR3 is encoded by further DNA sequences in the sample. The CDR3 here is CAWSVGQGNQPQHF. The CDR3 region has the DNA TGTGCCTGGAGTGTAGGACAGGGTAATCAGCCCCAGCATTTT. The chain employs TRBV30 and TRBJ1-5; 8 bases are shared with TRBD1. The CDR3 loop spans 14 amino acids. Losses at the gene ends were 0 bases for V and 4 bases for J; bases not matched to a gene: 2. Germline CDR1 reads GTSNPN; CDR2 reads SVGIG (reference sequence).

There are a few counts of this clone. The chain is built from TRBV2 and TRBJ2-5, with 8 bases aligning to TRBD2. J was trimmed by 4 bases and V by 4 bases; bases with no gene match: 11. The CDR3 has 16 residues. Per the germline V gene, CDR1 is SNHLY and CDR2 is FYNNEI. In DNA, the CDR3 is TGTGCCAGCAGTGCCCTGGGACTAGTAGCTGTAGAGACCCAGTACTTC. Translated, it gives CASSALGLVAVETQYF.

V usage is TRBV6-5 and J usage is TRBJ2-6; D not certain. The length of the CDR3 is 15 residues. V lost 8 bases to trimming and J lost 1 base, with 12 bases between them. CDR1 MNHEY and CDR2 SVGAGI come from the germline V gene. The CDR3 loop reads CASGPGRSGANVLTF. Here the CDR3 DNA reads TGTGCCAGCGGGCCCGGGCGGTCTGGGGCCAACGTCCTGACTTTC.

The chain carries TRBV9 and TRBJ2-1; unclear D gene. CDR3 length: 16 amino acids. Germline V lookup: CDR1 SGDLS, CDR2 YYNGEE. Trimming cost V 0 bases and J 3 bases, with 13 bases left between them. The CDR3 region is CASSVAGGRIYNEQFF. The CDR3 region has the DNA TGTGCCAGCAGCGTAGCGGGTGGACGAATCTACAATGAGCAGTTCTTC. Full variable domain (missing parts from reference TRBV9 and TRBJ2-1): DSGVTQTPKHLITATGQRVTLRCSPRSGDLSVYWYQQSLDQGLQFLIQYYNGEERAKGNILERFSAQQFPDLHSELNLSSLELGDSALYFCASSVAGGRIYNEQFFGPGTRLTVL.

Turning to this clone: This sample includes further DNA sequences coding for the same CDR3. The chain joins TRBV9 to TRBJ2-5, with a possible D match to TRBD2 (5 bases). V gave up 0 bases and J gave up 4 bases, with 7 bases separating them. Looked up from germline, CDR1 is SGDLS and CDR2 is YYNGEE. The CDR3 length is 13 residues. CDR3 in amino acids: CASSVAGSETQYF. CDR3 nucleotides: TGTGCCAGCAGCGTAGCGGGGTCAGAGACCCAGTACTTC. Looking up the rest from reference TRBV9 and TRBJ2-5 gives the full variable domain: DSGVTQTPKHLITATGQRVTLRCSPRSGDLSVYWYQQSLDQGLQFLIQYYNGEERAKGNILERFSAQQFPDLHSELNLSSLELGDSALYFCASSVAGSETQYFGPGTRLLVL.

The V gene is TRBV7-2, the J gene TRBJ2-1; 14 nucleotides match TRBD2. CDR1 SGHTA and CDR2 FQGNSA come from the germline V gene. The CDR3 contains 15 residues. Germline trimming cut 5 bases from V and 8 bases from J; bases unmatched to any gene: 5. The CDR3, as DNA: TGTGCCAGCAGCGCGACTAGCGGGGGGGCCCATGAGCAGTTCTTC. Protein: CASSATSGGAHEQFF.